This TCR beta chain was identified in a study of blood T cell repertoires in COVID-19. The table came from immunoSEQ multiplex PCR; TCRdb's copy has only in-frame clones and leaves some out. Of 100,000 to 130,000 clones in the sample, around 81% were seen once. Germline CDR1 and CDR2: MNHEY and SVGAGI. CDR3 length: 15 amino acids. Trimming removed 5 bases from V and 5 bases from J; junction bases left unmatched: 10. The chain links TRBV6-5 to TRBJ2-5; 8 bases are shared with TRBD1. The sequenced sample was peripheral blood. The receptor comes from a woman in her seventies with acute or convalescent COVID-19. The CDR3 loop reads CASSTGQGTSETQYF. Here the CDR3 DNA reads TGTGCCAGCAGTACCGGACAGGGAACGTCGGAGACCCAGTACTTC.